The 32 T cell receptor beta chains reported below all come from one sample, sequenced in a study of T-cell reconstitution after alpha-beta-depleted transplantation in children. Preparation of the TCRbeta library involved a method that used unique molecular identifiers. TCRdb re-analysed the PCR reads in MiXCR, keeping a single row per CDR3 protein. The sample holds about 240,000 distinct CDR3 sequences, more than 10% seen once. Here the sequenced sample was PBMCs from the stem cell graft donor, taken from the stem cell graft. These TCRs come from a human donor who donated a stem cell graft to a child with acute lymphoblastic leukemia.

This clonotype was recorded at least ten times. The chain combines TRBV7-9 with TRBJ2-1; D call uncertain. Germline V gene lookup returns CDR1 SEHNR and CDR2 FQNEAQ (reference sequence). This CDR3 spans 12 amino acids. V was shortened by 0 bases and J by 9 bases, with 6 bases between the two germline ends. The CDR3 bases are TGTGCCAGCAGCTTAGCGAGTCGTGAGCAGTTCTTC. Translation: CASSLASREQFF.

This clonotype has a single count. One end of the junction fails to match germline, which may point to a read error. The rearrangement joins TRBV20-1 to TRBJ2-7; tentatively, D is TRBD2 (5 bases). Germline assignment: CDR1 DFQATT and CDR2 SNEGSKA (reference sequence). The CDR3 loop spans 17 amino acids. In DNA form, the CDR3 reads TGCTGTGCCCAAATCCCACTCGGAGAGGGAGTATCCTACGAGCAGTACTTC. Residues: CCAQIPLGEGVSYEQYF.

The table lists this clonotype with many counts. The V and J genes are TRBV5-1 and TRBJ2-7; 8 nucleotides line up with TRBD2. The CDR3 covers 14 residues. With 0 bases clipped from V and 5 bases from J, the junction kept 4 bases outside the gene matches. CDR1 SGHRS and CDR2 YFSETQ come from the germline V gene. The CDR3 protein is CASSLGAGVNEQYF. The CDR3, as DNA: TGCGCCAGCAGCTTGGGAGCGGGAGTCAACGAGCAGTACTTC.

This clonotype was detected ten times or more. This chain joins TRBV6-1 and TRBJ2-1; D ambiguous. Trimming took off 2 bases at V and 4 bases at J, with 15 bases between the two ends. The CDR3 spans 16 residues. From germline, CDR1 is MNHNS and CDR2 SASEGT. CDR3 protein: CASSESVSPKYNEQFF. The CDR3 bases are TGTGCCAGCAGTGAATCTGTGAGCCCGAAGTACAATGAGCAGTTCTTC.

For this clonotype: This clone may be a read error of a much larger clone one base away. The chain employs TRBV24-1 and TRBJ1-1; no definite D call. This CDR3 region has 14 residues. Germline loops: CDR1 KGHDR, CDR2 SFDVKD. V shed 5 bases and J shed 4 bases, with 13 bases lying between them. CDR3 in DNA: TGTGCCACCAGTGGGCGCGGGGAGGGCACTGAAGCTTTCTTT. This encodes CATSGRGEGTEAFF.

This clonotype was detected many times. The genes are TRBV27 and TRBJ2-1; TRBD1 matches 11 bases. The CDR3 is 14 amino acids. Germline CDR1 is MNHEY and CDR2 is SMNVEV (reference sequence). After removal of 1 base from V and 8 bases from J, the junction contained 1 base not matched to a gene. The CDR3 region is CASSLWTGGDEQFF. The CDR3 DNA sequence: TGTGCCAGCAGTTTATGGACAGGGGGCGATGAGCAGTTCTTC.

The chain couples TRBV20-1 to TRBJ1-6, with D possibly matching TRBD1 (6 bases). The V gene's germline CDR1 is DFQATT and CDR2 SNEGSKA (reference sequence). Trimming stripped 3 bases from V and 7 bases from J, with 16 bases between. The CDR3 contains 15 residues. The CDR3: CSASRGLGGNSPLHF. The CDR3 bases are TGCAGTGCTAGTCGGGGGCTGGGGGGGAATTCACCCCTCCACTTT.

This clonotype was detected only a few times. The chain uses TRBV20-1 and TRBJ2-3; D is ambiguous. The CDR3 spans 12 residues. From germline, CDR1 is DFQATT and CDR2 SNEGSKA (reference sequence). V gave up 5 bases and J gave up 3 bases, with 9 bases separating them. The chain's CDR3 is CSAPWATDTQYF. In nucleotides, the CDR3 is TGCAGTGCTCCCTGGGCGACAGATACGCAGTATTTT.

This clonotype was picked up many times. The chain is built from TRBV7-9 and TRBJ1-2, with a tentative D call TRBD1 (5 bases). Germline CDR1 reads SEHNR; CDR2 reads FQNEAQ (reference sequence). CDR3 length: 14 residues. V lost 4 bases to trimming and J lost 0 bases, with 9 bases between them. CDR3 DNA: TGTGCCAGCAGCTATGGGGGACCTAACTATGGCTACACCTTC. Residues: CASSYGGPNYGYTF.

This clonotype was recorded at least ten times. The V and J genes are TRBV12-3 or TRBV12-4 and TRBJ2-7; no definite D call. The CDR3 runs to 12 residues. V lost 1 base and J lost 2, with 3 bases in between. This CDR3 is CASSLVPYEQYF. Here the CDR3 DNA reads TGTGCCAGCAGTTTAGTCCCCTACGAGCAGTACTTC.

A single count supports this clonotype. An end of the junction does not agree with germline; a read error may underlie this. The chain joins TRBV13 to TRBJ2-1; the match to TRBD2 covers 7 bases. Germline values: CDR1 PRHDT, CDR2 FYEKMQ (reference sequence). CDR3 size: 14 residues. The CDR3 DNA sequence: TGTACCAGCAGTCCTGAGACTAGCCTAAATGAGCAGTTCTTC. It is translated as CTSSPETSLNEQFF.

The sample holds many counts of this clonotype. This chain connects TRBV11-2 to TRBJ2-7, with 12 bases lining up with TRBD2. The CDR3 contains 17 residues. Germline CDR1 reads SGHAT; CDR2 reads FQNNGV. J lost 4 bases, V lost 6 bases, and 13 bases had no gene match. CDR3: CASRTGLAGSPPYEQYF. CDR3 DNA: TGTGCCAGCAGGACCGGACTAGCGGGATCCCCCCCTTACGAGCAGTACTTC.

This clonotype showed up many times. The chain links TRBV6-1 to TRBJ1-4, with 7 nucleotides matching TRBD1. This CDR3 contains 16 residues. J lost 8 bases, V lost 5 bases, and 14 bases had no gene match. Germline V gene sequence: CDR1 MNHNS, CDR2 SASEGT. CDR3 DNA: TGTGCCAGCAGTCCCAAAAACCTACGACAGGGCGAAAAACTGTTTTTT. This codes for CASSPKNLRQGEKLFF.

Details on this clonotype: A clone one base away is much larger, so this may be a read error. The gene calls are TRBV11-1 and TRBJ2-3; 7 nucleotides agree with TRBD2. The germline CDR1 and CDR2 sequences are SGHAT and FQDESV (reference sequence). This CDR3 has 19 residues. The CDR3 here is CASSLRASGHLPGTDRQYF. CDR3 DNA: TGTGCCAGCAGCTTAAGGGCTAGCGGCCACCTACCTGGCACAGATAGGCAGTATTTT.

The table lists this clonotype with many counts. This chain connects TRBV29-1 to TRBJ2-1; 14 bases align to TRBD2. V gave up 3 bases and J gave up 10 bases; unmatched junction bases: 8. Germline V lookup: CDR1 SQVTM, CDR2 ANQGSEA. The CDR3 consists of 15 residues. CDR3 in amino acids: CSVDGGLAGVEEQFF. CDR3 bases: TGCAGCGTTGATGGGGGACTAGCGGGAGTGGAGGAGCAGTTCTTC.

Ten or more counts support this clonotype. This chain connects TRBV5-1 to TRBJ2-7, with D perhaps assigned TRBD1 or TRBD2 (5 bases each). This CDR3 region has 15 residues. V was pared by 0 bases and J by 1 base, with 11 bases between. Germline V gene lookup returns CDR1 SGHRS and CDR2 YFSETQ. The DNA for the CDR3 is TGCGCCAGCAGCTTGGGGGACGGATTTTCCTACGAGCAGTACTTC. It specifies CASSLGDGFSYEQYF.

The chain uses TRBV5-5 and TRBJ2-7; D remains ambiguous. The CDR3 extends over 14 amino acids. CDR1 is SGHKS, CDR2 YYEKEE, per germline (reference sequence). With 1 base removed from V and 1 base from J, the gap between germline ends came to 9 bases. Here the CDR3 DNA reads TGTGCCAGCAGCTTGAGTCAACAGTCCTACGAGCAGTACTTC. Its translation is CASSLSQQSYEQYF.

This clonotype showed up many times. This chain uses TRBV29-1 with TRBJ2-1; TRBD2 agrees at 13 bases. In germline, CDR1 is SQVTM, CDR2 ANQGSEA. This CDR3 is built from 16 residues. Germline trimming cut 1 base from V and 4 bases from J; bases unmatched to any gene: 4. CDR3 nucleotides: TGCAGCGTTGAAGGTGGGACTAGCGGGGTTTACAATGAGCAGTTCTTC. It encodes CSVEGGTSGVYNEQFF.

The table lists this clonotype with many counts. V and J are TRBV20-1 and TRBJ2-3; 13 bases match TRBD2. The V and J ends lost 5 bases and 7 bases, in that order; junction bases with no gene match: 9. The CDR3 runs to 15 residues. Germline loops: CDR1 DFQATT, CDR2 SNEGSKA (reference sequence). In nucleotides, the CDR3 is TGCAGTGCTCCGCCGGGACTAGCGGGAATGAATACGCAGTATTTT. Protein sequence: CSAPPGLAGMNTQYF.

This clonotype was seen ten or more times. The V and J genes are TRBV7-6 and TRBJ2-7; D may be TRBD2 (5 bases). Trimming took 5 bases from V and 6 from J, leaving 8 bases between them. The germline V gene has CDR1 SGHVS and CDR2 FNYEAQ. The CDR3 spans 11 residues. The CDR3 region has the DNA TGTGCCAGCAGCGCAGAGGGCGAGCAGTACTTC. Its protein product is CASSAEGEQYF.

In this sample, this clonotype turned up a few times. The V gene is TRBV24-1, the J gene TRBJ2-1, with D possibly called TRBD1 or TRBD2 (5 bases each). Germline assignment: CDR1 KGHDR and CDR2 SFDVKD. The CDR3 consists of 17 residues. V was shortened by 0 bases and J by 2 bases, with 13 bases between the two germline ends. In nucleotides, the CDR3 is TGTGCCACCAGTGATTTGCCCGGGACCGACACCTACAATGAGCAGTTCTTC. Amino acids: CATSDLPGTDTYNEQFF.

Many counts were recorded for this clonotype. CDR3 DNA: TGCGCCAGCAGCAGAGACAGCGTAGGGTCCGGGGAGCTGTTTTTT. Amino acids: CASSRDSVGSGELFF. The V gene is TRBV5-1, the J gene TRBJ2-2; maybe TRBD1 (5 bases). The germline CDR1 and CDR2 sequences are SGHRS and YFSETQ. CDR3 length: 15 residues. Trimming cost V 4 bases and J 6 bases, with 16 bases left between them.

This clonotype was recorded at least ten times. The chain uses TRBV7-2 and TRBJ2-3, with 12 bases lining up with TRBD1. The CDR3 sequence is 16 residues long. The ends lost 7 bases at V and 6 bases at J; junction bases unmatched: 11. The germline CDR1 and CDR2 sequences are SGHTA and FQGNSA. The CDR3 nucleotides read TGTGCCAGCAACTCCGGGACAGGGGGCTTGACGGATACGCAGTATTTT. Translated: CASNSGTGGLTDTQYF.

This clonotype was counted ten times or more. The rearrangement uses TRBV5-1 and TRBJ2-3; D call uncertain. Per the germline V gene, CDR1 is SGHRS and CDR2 is YFSETQ. The CDR3 covers 15 residues. V was pared by 2 bases and J by 0 bases, with 10 bases between. The CDR3 nucleotides read TGCGCCAGCAGCTTTAAGGGCTCGAGCACAGATACGCAGTATTTT. It encodes CASSFKGSSTDTQYF.

This clonotype was recorded at least ten times. The chain uses TRBV28 and TRBJ2-3; D is uncertain. Trimming stripped 4 bases from V and 4 bases from J, with 9 bases between. The CDR3 is 13 residues long. CDR1 is MDHEN and CDR2 is SYDVKM in the germline V gene. CDR3 nucleotide sequence: TGTGCCAGCAGTTCTCACATGGCAGATACGCAGTATTTT. Its protein product is CASSSHMADTQYF.

J is TRBJ2-1 and V is TRBV3-1; D call uncertain. The CDR3 is 17 amino acids. Germline lookup yields CDR1 LGHDT and CDR2 YNNKEL (reference sequence). Trimming stripped 0 bases from V and 7 bases from J, with 19 bases between. In DNA, the CDR3 is TGTGCCAGCAGCCAAGAATTTTTAAGGGTAGACACTAATGAGCAGTTCTTC. Encoded protein: CASSQEFLRVDTNEQFF.

There are many counts of this clonotype. V and J are TRBV29-1 and TRBJ1-2; TRBD1 aligns across 11 bases. The J segment lost 2 bases and the V segment lost 1 base, leaving 0 bases of the junction unmatched. CDR3 size: 14 residues. Germline CDR1 SQVTM, CDR2 ANQGSEA. The CDR3 sequence: CSVEGTGGNYGYTF. CDR3 nucleotides: TGCAGCGTTGAAGGGACAGGGGGCAACTATGGCTACACCTTC.

The table lists this clonotype with many counts. The chain couples TRBV27 to TRBJ2-1; D unresolved. This CDR3 comprises 13 residues. In germline, CDR1 is MNHEY, CDR2 SMNVEV (reference sequence). The CDR3 coding sequence is TGTGTCACCCGTCCAGTTCCCTACAATGAGCAGTTCTTC. Its protein product is CVTRPVPYNEQFF.

This clonotype was seen ten or more times. The chain carries TRBV7-9 and TRBJ1-6, with D tentatively TRBD1 (6 bases). This CDR3 has 16 amino acids. Germline values: CDR1 SEHNR, CDR2 FQNEAQ (reference sequence). Between the trimmed V and J ends, which lost 4 bases and 7 bases, there was a span of 17 bases. The CDR3 bases are TGTGCCAGCAGCTCCCCACGCTCGGGGGCCAATTCACCCCTCCACTTT. Its protein is CASSSPRSGANSPLHF. Based on the CDR3 plus reference TRBV7-9 and TRBJ1-6, the full variable domain is DTGVSQNPRHKITKRGQNVTFRCDPISEHNRLYWYRQTLGQGPEFLTYFQNEAQLEKSRLLSDRFSAERPKGSFSTLEIQRTEQGDSAMYLCASSSPRSGANSPLHFGNGTRLTVT.

This clonotype was seen repeatedly, ten times or more. The rearrangement links TRBV6-5 to TRBJ2-7, with D perhaps matching TRBD2 (6 bases). V shed 2 bases and J shed 4 bases, with 12 bases lying between them. CDR3 size: 14 residues. Germline V gene data show CDR1 as MNHEY and CDR2 as SVGAGI. This CDR3 is CASSYPGLRYEQYF. For the CDR3, the DNA is TGTGCCAGCAGTTACCCGGGACTGAGATACGAGCAGTACTTC.

This clonotype was seen repeatedly, ten times or more. The rearrangement links TRBV20-1 to TRBJ1-2; no clear D. Germline lookup yields CDR1 DFQATT and CDR2 SNEGSKA (reference sequence). CDR3 size: 16 residues. Trimming pared 0 bases from V and 0 bases from J, leaving 14 bases between. The CDR3 DNA follows: TGCAGTGCTAGAGATAGCCGAGTGACAACTAACTATGGCTACACCTTC. Protein product: CSARDSRVTTNYGYTF.

The chain couples TRBV5-6 to TRBJ2-1; D gene uncertain. Trimming left V 4 bases short and J 6 bases short, with 8 bases between. This CDR3 is built from 12 residues. Germline V gene lookup returns CDR1 SGHDT and CDR2 YYEEEE. The CDR3 coding sequence is TGTGCCAGCAGCCCCGGGCCCAATGAGCAGTTCTTC. This encodes CASSPGPNEQFF.